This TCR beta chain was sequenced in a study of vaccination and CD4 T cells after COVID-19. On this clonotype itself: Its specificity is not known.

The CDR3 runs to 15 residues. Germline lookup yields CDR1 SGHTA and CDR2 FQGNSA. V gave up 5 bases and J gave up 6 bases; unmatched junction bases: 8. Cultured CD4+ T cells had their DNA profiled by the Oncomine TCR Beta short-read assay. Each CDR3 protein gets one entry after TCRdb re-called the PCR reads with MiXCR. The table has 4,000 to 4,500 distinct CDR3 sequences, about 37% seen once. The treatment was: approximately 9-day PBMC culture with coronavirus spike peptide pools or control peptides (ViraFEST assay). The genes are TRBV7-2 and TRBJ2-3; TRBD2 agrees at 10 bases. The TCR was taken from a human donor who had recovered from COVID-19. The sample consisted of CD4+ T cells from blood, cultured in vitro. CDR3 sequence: CASSRLAGYSDTQYF. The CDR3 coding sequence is TGTGCCAGCAGCAGACTAGCGGGTTATTCCGATACGCAGTATTTT.